A selection of T cell receptor beta chains follows, all from one sample in a study of T cells in Graves' hyperthyroidism and ophthalmopathy. Via MiXCR, TCRdb re-called the multiplex PCR reads, giving one row per CDR3 protein. The sample has hundreds of thousands of distinct CDR3 sequences; less than 25% are singletons. Sequencing was performed on blood. All receptors derive from a young man with Graves' ophthalmopathy. Each CDR3 is given without its conserved first and last residue. Fields, in order: V gene, D gene, J gene, CDR3 protein. D genes are given only for firm matches.

TRBV5-6	NA	TRBJ2-1	ASSSTDKTYNEQF
TRBV28	TRBD2	TRBJ2-7	ASSLFKREVGEQY
TRBV19	TRBD1	TRBJ1-2	ASSPESGTVYGYT
TRBV27	TRBD1	TRBJ1-2	ASSPTPGTAVYGYT
TRBV2	TRBD2	TRBJ2-5	ASSEEASGTETQY
TRBV12-3/TRBV12-4	NA	TRBJ2-1	ASTTDKSSYNEQF
TRBV28	TRBD1	TRBJ1-2	ASSLSPFRGRWGYT
TRBV20-1	TRBD2	TRBJ2-7	SVSSGRVSYEQY
TRBV3-1	TRBD1	TRBJ2-7	ASSKTGGLEQY
TRBV5-1	NA	TRBJ1-1	ASSLEGVHRNTEAF
TRBV20-1	NA	TRBJ1-1	SASTKGRMNTEAF
TRBV6-2/TRBV6-3	NA	TRBJ2-1	DSSTLTSTHEQF
TRBV6-2/TRBV6-3	TRBD1	TRBJ2-7	DSSRTGVGYEQY
TRBV7-2	TRBD1	TRBJ1-2	ASSTDRDMNYGYT
TRBV12-3/TRBV12-4	NA	TRBJ2-7	ASSSRTRNYEQY
TRBV2	NA	TRBJ2-5	ASSVGRSDQETQY
TRBV27	NA	TRBJ2-3	ASSPEAQARTDTQY
TRBV6-1	NA	TRBJ1-5	ASSKNGFNQPRH
TRBV7-9	TRBD2	TRBJ2-7	ASSLDLAGGSGGQY
TRBV10-3	TRBD2	TRBJ2-5	AAGTSGRGETQY
TRBV6-1	NA	TRBJ2-7	ASTKGGAYEQY
TRBV6-1	NA	TRBJ2-1	ASRQALHNEQF
TRBV4-3	NA	TRBJ2-7	ASSQERQETIYEQY
TRBV6-1	TRBD1	TRBJ2-7	ASRHRDRSYEQY
TRBV14	TRBD1	TRBJ2-7	ASSPRQGIGSYEQY
TRBV18	TRBD2	TRBJ2-7	ASSIRLAESYEQY
TRBV20-1	TRBD1	TRBJ2-7	SARPGQGVREQY
TRBV4-3	NA	TRBJ1-3	ASSQDLRGSGNTIY
TRBV5-1	NA	TRBJ2-4	ASSLRAANILAKNIQY
TRBV5-5	NA	TRBJ2-7	ASSLRFSYEQY
TRBV28	NA	TRBJ1-2	ASRPSLLGYT
TRBV20-1	TRBD1	TRBJ2-7	SAKTGSAYEQY
TRBV11-2	TRBD2	TRBJ2-1	ASSTQTPVGRQLAGRYFNEQF
TRBV4-1	TRBD2	TRBJ2-1	ASSQAPGLGLNEQF
TRBV20-1	TRBD1	TRBJ2-5	SAQRGQVKETQY
TRBV5-6	NA	TRBJ2-3	ASSHIETFSTDTQY
TRBV7-8	NA	TRBJ2-1	ASSLEGVDEQF
TRBV7-8	NA	TRBJ1-5	ASSPREDLNQPQH
TRBV11-1	NA	TRBJ2-3	ASSPRAGPSTDAQY
TRBV6-1	TRBD1	TRBJ2-5	ASSEIAGQGSETQY
TRBV7-9	TRBD1	TRBJ2-7	ASSFRTGVYYEQY
TRBV7-8	NA	TRBJ2-1	ASSLVGGQEQF
TRBV9	NA	TRBJ1-5	ASSVGLVSTQH
TRBV6-1	TRBD2	TRBJ2-5	ASSLAELLQETQY
TRBV5-8	NA	TRBJ2-2	ASSSNIWGTGELF
TRBV7-2	NA	TRBJ2-7	ASSSAPSKGQY
TRBV30	NA	TRBJ2-6	AWDGDSGANVLT
TRBV2	TRBD2	TRBJ2-5	ASGLAALETQY
TRBV20-1	TRBD2	TRBJ2-3	SARDLAGYTDTQY
TRBV3-1	NA	TRBJ2-7	ASSHSDRRGNEQY
TRBV2	TRBD1	TRBJ1-1	ASSVQGTPPGAEAF
TRBV11-2	NA	TRBJ1-5	ASSSTRGRSNQPQH
TRBV5-1	NA	TRBJ2-5	ASSKEGQETQY
TRBV6-1	TRBD2	TRBJ2-2	ASSFKKGLAGAPGELF
TRBV28	TRBD1	TRBJ1-1	ASSFTPPTGGKAF
TRBV6-1	TRBD1	TRBJ2-7	ASSEVYGGDRGPGEQY
TRBV29-1	NA	TRBJ1-1	SVGRTEAF